This TCR beta chain was sequenced in a study of human versus mouse CDR3 diversity and MHC coevolution. The length of the CDR3 is 10 residues. Germline V gene data show CDR1 as MNHEY and CDR2 as SVGAGI. V was cut by 8 bases and J by 8 bases, with 9 bases left in between. Libraries were prepared by immunoSEQ multiplex PCR; TCRdb keeps only in-frame clonotypes and omits some of them. In the table there are tens of thousands of clones, approximately 92% of which are singletons. The receptor was derived from a person aged 25 to 69 in good health. The sample was naive CD4+ T cells from blood. Subset described: CD45RO-negative CD62L-positive naive CD4 T cells. This sequence joins TRBV6-5 and TRBJ1-1, with TRBD1 as a possible D gene (5 bases). This CDR3 reads CASQGIEAFF. DNA of the CDR3: TGTGCCAGCCAGGGTATCGAAGCTTTCTTT.